This TCR beta chain was recovered during a study of CD8+ T cells in alopecia areata. In the study overall: A regimen of oral tofacitinib, 5 to 10 mg twice daily, was given to treated patients. Patients in the study were on tofacitinib for 6 to 18 months, then off it for 6 months. Study-level results: Scalp sequencing captures resident alphabeta T cells of normal skin too.

Sample treatment: oral pan-JAK inhibitor, 5-10 mg twice daily. The sequencing template was cDNA reverse transcribed from extracted RNA. TCRdb's copy holds only in-frame clones and misses some; the assay was immunoSEQ multiplex PCR. In the table there are under 150,000 clones, over 60% of which are singletons. The count of this clone is one. As yet, its antigen is unknown. CDR3 size: 14 residues. Trimming took off 0 bases at V and 8 bases at J, with 13 bases between the two ends. Per the germline V gene, CDR1 is LGHNA and CDR2 is YSLEER. V gene TRBV4-3 combines with J gene TRBJ1-2; TRBD1 might be the D (5 bases). This specimen consisted of CD4+ T cells sorted from blood, obtained at week 4, from a patient treated with tofacitinib. This receptor was obtained from a human donor with alopecia areata. CDR3 nucleotides: TGCGCCAGCAGCCAAGATGTGGCAGGGAAAGGCTACACCTTC. This sequence encodes CASSQDVAGKGYTF.